Included here is one TCR beta chain sequence, with context. This specimen belongs to a study of PD-L1 blockade in urothelial cancer. Spiking each PCR with synthetic TCR analog templates was performed. Method: immunoSEQ multiplex PCR; TCRdb's copy keeps in-frame clones and lacks some. The sample carries about 110,000 clones, under 85% recorded once. With V trimmed by 5 bases and J by 1 base, 12 bases remained unmatched. This CDR3 is built from 18 residues. Germline V CDR1 and CDR2: LNHDA, SQIVND (reference sequence). Sample: PBMCs, taken around atezolizumab (anti-PD-L1) treatment. This rearrangement joins TRBV19 to TRBJ1-3, with 9 positions matching TRBD1. The clonotype comes from a man aged 45-65 years with urothelial cancer. The CDR3 DNA follows: TGTGCCAGTAGTGGATATCCGTGGGACAGGGTTTCTGGAAACACCATATATTTT. This codes for CASSGYPWDRVSGNTIYF.